The 17 T cell receptor beta chains below were found in one sample sequenced in a study of blood T cell repertoires in COVID-19. Measured with immunoSEQ multiplex PCR; TCRdb has only the in-frame clones, and not every one. The profile shows 200,000 or so clones, 60% to 85% of them singletons. The source material was peripheral blood. The receptors shown here come from a woman in her 70s with acute or convalescent COVID-19.

V gene TRBV6-5 combines with J gene TRBJ1-4; tentatively, D is TRBD1 (6 bases). Germline V gene data show CDR1 as MNHEY and CDR2 as SVGAGI. CDR3 size: 15 residues. The V gene lost 4 bases and the J gene lost 5 bases, with 14 bases spanning the gap. The CDR3 reads CASSLDRLGNEKLFF. CDR3 nucleotides: TGTGCCAGCAGTTTGGACAGACTTGGGAATGAAAAACTGTTTTTT.

There are a few counts of this clone. This sequence joins TRBV9 and TRBJ1-3, with TRBD1 matching 7 bases. Germline assignment: CDR1 SGDLS and CDR2 YYNGEE. The V segment lost 3 bases and the J segment 4 bases; nucleotides outside the gene matches: 4. The CDR3 loop spans 14 amino acids. The CDR3 loop is CASSGQGVGNTIYF. CDR3 DNA: TGTGCCAGCAGCGGCCAGGGGGTCGGAAACACCATATATTTT.

Only one count was recorded for this clone. This chain connects TRBV7-3 to TRBJ2-2; no reliable D call. This CDR3 contains 16 residues. Germline CDR1 is SGHTA and CDR2 is FQGTGA. The V end was cut by 0 bases, the J end by 0 bases, with 8 bases between. CDR3 in amino acids: CASSLTVSANTGELFF. The CDR3 DNA reads as TGTGCCAGCAGCTTAACCGTCAGCGCGAACACCGGGGAGCTGTTTTTT.

The chain carries TRBV19 and TRBJ2-6; perhaps TRBD1 as D (6 bases). This CDR3 is built from 14 residues. V was pared by 6 bases and J by 0 bases, with 6 bases between. Germline-derived CDR1 and CDR2 are LNHDA and SQIVND (reference sequence). The DNA for the CDR3 is TGTGCCAGTAGACAGGGCTCTGGGGCCAACGTCCTGACTTTC. Translating it yields CASRQGSGANVLTF. Variable domain in full (rest from reference TRBV19 and TRBJ2-6): DGGITQSPKYLFRKEGQNVTLSCEQNLNHDAMYWYRQDPGQGLRLIYYSQIVNDFQKGDIAEGYSVSREKKESFPLTVTSAQKNPTAFYLCASRQGSGANVLTFGAGSRLTVL.

In this sample, this clone turned up once. The chain combines TRBV11-1 with TRBJ2-3; tentative D call: TRBD2 (5 bases). Trimming shortened V by 7 bases and J by 6 bases, and 14 bases separated the two germline ends. The CDR3 length is 13 residues. The germline CDR1 and CDR2 sequences are SGHAT and FQDESV (reference sequence). The CDR3 is CASTLGNVDTQYF. CDR3 DNA sequence: TGTGCCAGCACCCTCGGGAACGTGGATACGCAGTATTTT.

The V gene is TRBV7-9, the J gene TRBJ2-7; 9 bases are shared with TRBD1. The CDR3 length is 14 residues. Germline lookup yields CDR1 SEHNR and CDR2 FQNEAQ (reference sequence). V lost 5 bases to trimming and J lost 6 bases; unmatched junction nucleotides: 8. CDR3 sequence: CASSIRDREREQYF. Here the CDR3 DNA reads TGTGCCAGCAGCATCCGGGACAGGGAACGCGAGCAGTACTTC.

The rearrangement uses TRBV30 and TRBJ1-1; no definite D call. CDR3 size: 15 residues. V shed 1 base and J shed 0 bases, with 12 bases lying between them. Germline V gene lookup returns CDR1 GTSNPN and CDR2 SVGIG (reference sequence). The CDR3 here is CAWSALTRLNTEAFF. CDR3 DNA sequence: TGTGCCTGGAGTGCCTTGACACGCTTGAACACTGAAGCTTTCTTT.

The J gene is TRBJ2-3, the V gene TRBV5-1; no clear D gene. V lost 0 bases, J lost 8 bases, and 7 bases lay in between. Germline lookup yields CDR1 SGHRS and CDR2 YFSETQ. The CDR3 covers 12 residues. The CDR3 sequence is CASSLEWATQYF. The DNA for the CDR3 is TGCGCCAGCAGCTTGGAGTGGGCTACGCAGTATTTT.

This chain uses TRBV7-7 with TRBJ2-5; tentative D call: TRBD1 (6 bases). Germline V gene data show CDR1 as SSHAT and CDR2 as FNYEAQ (reference sequence). This CDR3 is built from 13 residues. Trimming pared 5 bases from V and 3 bases from J, leaving 10 bases between. The CDR3 region has the DNA TGTGCCAGCAGCCAGGGGACCGAAGAGACCCAGTACTTC. Translated, it gives CASSQGTEETQYF.

The rearrangement links TRBV28 to TRBJ1-2; 8 nucleotides match TRBD1. Losses at the gene ends were 2 bases for V and 2 bases for J; bases not matched to a gene: 4. Germline CDR1 is MDHEN and CDR2 is SYDVKM. This CDR3 comprises 15 residues. CDR3 region: CASSLRQGANYGYTF. The CDR3 DNA follows: TGTGCCAGCAGTTTAAGGCAGGGGGCGAACTATGGCTACACCTTC.

The chain is built from TRBV9 and TRBJ2-1; 12 bases are shared with TRBD2. The J segment lost 7 bases and the V segment lost 3 bases, leaving 5 bases of the junction unmatched. The CDR3 runs 15 residues. Germline V CDR1 and CDR2: SGDLS, YYNGEE. In DNA form, the CDR3 reads TGTGCCAGCAGCGCCGCCGGGACTAGCGGGAATGAGCAGTTCTTC. The encoded protein is CASSAAGTSGNEQFF.

The rearrangement links TRBV18 to TRBJ2-7; 10 bases match TRBD1. Trimming cost V 4 bases and J 4 bases; bases outside gene matches: 4. The CDR3 contains 14 residues. Looked up from germline, CDR1 is KGHSH and CDR2 is LQKENI. The CDR3 nucleotides are TGTGCCAGCTCACTCCGGACAGGGGGGTACGAGCAGTACTTC. Its translation is CASSLRTGGYEQYF.

The J gene is TRBJ2-6, the V gene TRBV6-1; maybe TRBD1 (5 bases). V was clipped by 3 bases and J by 3 bases, with 12 bases between them. Germline CDR1 reads MNHNS; CDR2 reads SASEGT. The CDR3 is made up of 16 amino acids. The CDR3 coding sequence is TGTGCCAGCAGTGAGACTGGGGCCTTTGGGGCCAACGTCCTGACTTTC. It translates to CASSETGAFGANVLTF.

The chain joins TRBV9 to TRBJ2-1, with 8 bases matching TRBD2. This CDR3 comprises 17 residues. CDR1 is SGDLS, CDR2 YYNGEE, per germline. The junction had 17 bases not matched to a gene; V was cut back by 3 bases and J by 9 bases. The CDR3, as DNA: TGTGCCAGCAGCGGATTGGGACTAGAGCCCAAAGATGGTGAGCAGTTCTTC. Its protein product is CASSGLGLEPKDGEQFF. Full variable domain (outside the CDR3, taken from reference TRBV9 and TRBJ2-1): DSGVTQTPKHLITATGQRVTLRCSPRSGDLSVYWYQQSLDQGLQFLIQYYNGEERAKGNILERFSAQQFPDLHSELNLSSLELGDSALYFCASSGLGLEPKDGEQFFGPGTRLTVL.

The V gene is TRBV5-4, the J gene TRBJ2-7; possible D gene TRBD2, 6 bases. Looked up from germline, CDR1 is SGHNT and CDR2 is YYREEE (reference sequence). Between the trimmed V and J ends, which lost 4 bases and 2 bases, there was a span of 10 bases. The CDR3 contains 13 residues. The CDR3 DNA reads TGTGCCAGCAGCGGGACTTCCGCCTACGAGCAGTACTTC. It encodes CASSGTSAYEQYF.

The gene calls are TRBV28 and TRBJ2-7; 9 nucleotides match TRBD2. The germline gives CDR1 MDHEN, CDR2 SYDVKM. J gave up 8 bases and V 5 bases, and 13 bases lay outside the gene matches. The CDR3 covers 15 residues. The CDR3 loop is CASSLSGGPSPKQYF. The CDR3 DNA sequence: TGTGCCAGCAGTCTAAGCGGGGGGCCCAGCCCCAAGCAGTACTTC.

The chain has TRBV9 and TRBJ2-7, with a possible D match to TRBD1 (5 bases). The CDR3 spans 13 residues. Germline CDR1 and CDR2: SGDLS and YYNGEE. V lost 5 bases and J lost 2, with 11 bases in between. CDR3 DNA: TGTGCCAGCAGTAAGGACAAAACCTACGAGCAGTACTTC. Protein product: CASSKDKTYEQYF.